What follows is one T cell receptor (beta chain) and its context. Its specificity is unknown. This sample was included in a study of OX40 agonist ivuxolimab in advanced cancers. Study-wide results and limits: CD8+ T cells (on average) carried more expanded clones than CD4+ T cells.

V dropped 3 bases and J dropped 0; count of bases not matched to a gene: 9. CDR3 length: 17 residues. CDR1 SGHRS and CDR2 YFSETQ come from the germline V gene. The repertoire was sequenced with immunoSEQ multiplex PCR; TCRdb's copy has only in-frame clones and lacks some. The sample holds nearly 65,000 clones, 90% to 95% seen once. The chain uses TRBV5-1 and TRBJ1-2, with 9 bases aligning to TRBD1. The input for sequencing was CD4+ or CD8+ T cells sorted from blood, taken in a trial of the OX40 agonist ivuxolimab. This TCR was sampled from an adult with an advanced solid tumor such as melanoma, head and neck, liver or kidney cancer. CDR3 sequence reads: CASSSPTGGDTNYGYTF. In nucleotides, the CDR3 is TGCGCCAGCAGCTCGCCGACAGGGGGGGATACTAACTATGGCTACACCTTC. The variable domain in full, with the rest retrieved from reference TRBV5-1 and TRBJ1-2, is KAGVTQTPRYLIKTRGQQVTLSCSPISGHRSVSWYQQTPGQGLQFLFEYFSETQRNKGNFPGRFSGRQFSNSRSEMNVSTLELGDSALYLCASSSPTGGDTNYGYTFGSGTRLTVV.